Each of the 4 T cell receptor beta chains below was sequenced from the same sample in a study of T cell responses to AZD1222 COVID-19 vaccine. Assay used: immunoSEQ multiplex PCR; TCRdb lists only in-frame clones, some missing. The data contain under 130,000 clones, around 91% of them singletons. The source was peripheral blood, collected on day 0 of AZD1222 vaccination. These receptors all stem from an adult in good health.

The genes are TRBV29-1 and TRBJ1-1; the match to TRBD1 covers 7 bases. The junction had 5 bases not matched to a gene; V was cut back by 6 bases and J by 4 bases. The CDR3 totals 12 residues. The germline V gene has CDR1 SQVTM and CDR2 ANQGSEA. For the CDR3, the DNA is TGCAGCGTACAACAGGGGCCCACTGAAGCTTTCTTT. Protein: CSVQQGPTEAFF.

The gene calls are TRBV5-1 and TRBJ2-7, with 9 bases matching TRBD2. The junction had 12 bases not matched to a gene; V was cut back by 7 bases and J by 4 bases. This CDR3 is built from 15 residues. Germline V gene data show CDR1 as SGHRS and CDR2 as YFSETQ. The CDR3 coding sequence is TGCGCCAGCCAGGGTAACGCGGGAGGGCCTTACGAGCAGTACTTC. Translation gives CASQGNAGGPYEQYF.

The V call is TRBV18, the J call TRBJ1-5; 12 bases are a match to TRBD1. Trimming took 3 bases from V and 2 from J; bases not matched to a gene: 8. The germline V gene encodes CDR1 KGHSH and CDR2 LQKENI. CDR3 length equals 18 residues. CDR3 loop: CASSPPGQGAVGNQPQHF. The CDR3 DNA reads TGTGCCAGCTCACCTCCGGGACAGGGGGCGGTGGGCAATCAGCCCCAGCATTTT.

This clone is a singleton in its sample. Other DNA sequences in the same sample also yield this CDR3. V usage is TRBV11-3 and J usage is TRBJ2-1; TRBD2 aligns across 8 bases. This CDR3 is 14 amino acids long. V gave up 5 bases and J gave up 0 bases; unmatched junction bases: 0. CDR1 is SGHNT, CDR2 YENEEA, per germline. The CDR3 sequence is CASSRGGSYNEQFF. Here the CDR3 DNA reads TGTGCCAGCAGCCGGGGGGGCTCCTACAATGAGCAGTTCTTC.